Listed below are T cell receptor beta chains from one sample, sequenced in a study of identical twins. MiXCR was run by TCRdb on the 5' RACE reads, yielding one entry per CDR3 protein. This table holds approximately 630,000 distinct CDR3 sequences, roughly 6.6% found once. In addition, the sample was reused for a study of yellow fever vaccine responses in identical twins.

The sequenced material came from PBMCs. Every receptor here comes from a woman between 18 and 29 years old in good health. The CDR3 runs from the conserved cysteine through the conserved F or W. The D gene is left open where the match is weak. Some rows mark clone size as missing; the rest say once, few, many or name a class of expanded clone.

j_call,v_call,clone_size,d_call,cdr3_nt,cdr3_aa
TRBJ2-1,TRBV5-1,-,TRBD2,TGCGCCAGCAGCTTGTCGGGACTAGCGGGGGGCGCTGAGCAGTTCTTC,CASSLSGLAGGAEQFF
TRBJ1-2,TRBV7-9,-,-,TGTGCCAGCAGCTTAGCCCCGGCGCCCGTGAAGGGCTACACCTTC,CASSLAPAPVKGYTF
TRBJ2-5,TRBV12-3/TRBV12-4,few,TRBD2,TGTGCCAGCAGTTTAGGCACTACGGGACTAGCGGGAGAGACCCAGTACTTC,CASSLGTTGLAGETQYF
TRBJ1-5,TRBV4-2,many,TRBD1,TGTGCCAGCAGCGCAGCTGACAGGGGTAATCAGCCCCAGCATTTT,CASSAADRGNQPQHF
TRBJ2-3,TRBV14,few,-,TGTGCCAGCAGCCAAGATGGGGATATTACAGATACGCAGTATTTT,CASSQDGDITDTQYF
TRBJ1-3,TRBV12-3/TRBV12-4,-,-,TGTGCCAGCAGTTTAATTTACAGCTCTGGAAACACCATATATTTT,CASSLIYSSGNTIYF
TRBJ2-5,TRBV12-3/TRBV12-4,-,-,TGTGCCAGCAGTTTATCAGGTAGCGGCAGAGAGACCCAGTACTTC,CASSLSGSGRETQYF
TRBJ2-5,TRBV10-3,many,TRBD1,TGTGCCATCAGTAGGACAGGGCAACAAGAGACCCAGTACTTC,CAISRTGQQETQYF
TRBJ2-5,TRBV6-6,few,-,TGTGCCAGCAGTTACCTGGTTCAATCGGCCCAGTACTTC,CASSYLVQSAQYF
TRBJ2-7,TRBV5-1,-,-,TGCGCCAGCAGCTCGCGGTCTCCCTACGAGCAGTACTTC,CASSSRSPYEQYF
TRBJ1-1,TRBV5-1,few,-,TGCGCCAGCAGCTCGGGACATACGAACACTGAAGCTTTCTTT,CASSSGHTNTEAFF
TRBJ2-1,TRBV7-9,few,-,TGTGCCAGCAGCCAACAACTTGGGGGAAATGAGCAGTTCTTC,CASSQQLGGNEQFF
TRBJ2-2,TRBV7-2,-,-,TGTGCCAGCAGCTTAGTGGCGGTGAACACCGGGGAGCTGTTTTTT,CASSLVAVNTGELFF
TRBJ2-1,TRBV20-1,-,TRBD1,TGCAGTGCTAGGTTAGGGACAGTCACCAACAATGAGCAGTTCTTC,CSARLGTVTNNEQFF
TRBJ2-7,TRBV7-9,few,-,TGTGCCAGCAGCTTAGATGGGGGCCCCTACGAGCAGTACTTC,CASSLDGGPYEQYF
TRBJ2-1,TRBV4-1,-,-,TGCGCCAGCAGCGAGCAGGGGTTCCCCTACAATGAGCAGTTCTTC,CASSEQGFPYNEQFF
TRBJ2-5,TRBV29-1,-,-,TGCAGCGTAACCCGGAGGGACTCCCAAGAGACCCAGTACTTC,CSVTRRDSQETQYF
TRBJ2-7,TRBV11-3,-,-,TGTGCCAGCAGCTTCGAGGGTTTCTCCTACGAGCAGTACTTC,CASSFEGFSYEQYF
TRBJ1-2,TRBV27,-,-,TGTGCCAGCAGTTTTAGGGGACTCTATGGCTACACCTTC,CASSFRGLYGYTF
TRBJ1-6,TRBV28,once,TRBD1,TGTGCCAGCGCCGGGACAGGGCCCTGTAATTCACCCCTCCACTTT,CASAGTGPCNSPLHF
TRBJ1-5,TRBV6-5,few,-,TGTGCCAGCAGTTCCGGTCTTCAGCCCCAGCATTTT,CASSSGLQPQHF
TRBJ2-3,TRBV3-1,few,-,TGTGCCAGCAGCCAACCTACGGGGGTTAGCACAGATACGCAGTATTTT,CASSQPTGVSTDTQYF
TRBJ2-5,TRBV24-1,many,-,TGTGCCACCAGTGATCCGGACGGACAAGAGACCCAGTACTTC,CATSDPDGQETQYF
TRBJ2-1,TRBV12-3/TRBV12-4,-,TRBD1,TGTGCCAGCAGTCCTGGGACAGGGACGGTCGATGAGCAGTTCTTC,CASSPGTGTVDEQFF
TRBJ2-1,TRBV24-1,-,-,TGTGCCACCGCCCAGCTAAGCGCGGAGGAGCAGTTCTTC,CATAQLSAEEQFF
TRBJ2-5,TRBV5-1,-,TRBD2,TGCGCCAGCAGCTTGGGGACTAGCGGGTTTGAGACCCAGTACTTC,CASSLGTSGFETQYF
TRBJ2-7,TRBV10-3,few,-,TGTGCCATCAGTGACTGGGTCACCTACGAGCAGTACTTC,CAISDWVTYEQYF
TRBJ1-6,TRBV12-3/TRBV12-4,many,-,TGTGCCAGCAGTTTCGCCGCAAATTCACCCCTCCACTTT,CASSFAANSPLHF
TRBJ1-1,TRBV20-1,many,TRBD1,TGCAGTGCCGCAGGGGGGGGAGGGGGCACTGAAGCTTTCTTT,CSAAGGGGGTEAFF
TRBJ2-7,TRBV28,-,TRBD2,TGTGCCACCTTCACGACTAGCGGGAACTCCTACGAGCAGTACTTC,CATFTTSGNSYEQYF
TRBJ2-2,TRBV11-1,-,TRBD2,TGTGCCAGCAGCTCCCCATCGGAGCGGGAGGGAACCGGAGGTCCCGGGGAGCTGTTTTTT,CASSSPSEREGTGGPGELFF
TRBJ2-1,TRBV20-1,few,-,TGCAGTGTAAAAGGGCCAGAAACCCCCTACAATGAGCAGTTCTTC,CSVKGPETPYNEQFF
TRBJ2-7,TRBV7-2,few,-,TGTGCCAGCAGCCCCAGCGGAATTAGCTCCTACGAGCAGTACTTC,CASSPSGISSYEQYF
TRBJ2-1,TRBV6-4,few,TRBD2,TGTGCCAGCAGTGACACGCGGGGGGGTGCCAATGAGCAGTTCTTC,CASSDTRGGANEQFF
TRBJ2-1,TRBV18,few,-,TGTGCCAGCTCACCCAGGGAGAGCTCCTACAATGAGCAGTTCTTC,CASSPRESSYNEQFF
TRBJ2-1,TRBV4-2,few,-,TGTGCCAGCAGCCAAGATGTGAGGAGTCACAATGAGCAGTTCTTC,CASSQDVRSHNEQFF
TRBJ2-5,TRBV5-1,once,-,TGCGCCAGCAAGGAAGACGTATTAGAGACCCAGTACTTC,CASKEDVLETQYF
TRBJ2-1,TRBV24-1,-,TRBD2,TGTGCCACCAGTGAGAGCGGGAGAGGATACAATGAGCAGTTCTTC,CATSESGRGYNEQFF
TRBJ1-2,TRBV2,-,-,TGTGCCAGCAGTGAGATTGGGTCAGACTTTAACTATGGCTACACCTTC,CASSEIGSDFNYGYTF
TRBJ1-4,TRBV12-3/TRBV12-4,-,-,TGTGCCAGCAGTTCCGACGGAGGCTCTTGGGAAAAACTGTTTTTT,CASSSDGGSWEKLFF
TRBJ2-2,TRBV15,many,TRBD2,TGTGCCACCAGCAGAGATTCGGCTAGCGGAAACACCGGGGAGCTGTTTTTT,CATSRDSASGNTGELFF
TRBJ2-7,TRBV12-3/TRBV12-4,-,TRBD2,TGTGCCAGCAGTTTTCAAGGGACTAGCGGGACCTCCTACGAGCAGTACTTC,CASSFQGTSGTSYEQYF
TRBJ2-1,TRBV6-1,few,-,TGTGCCAGCAGTGAAGCGGGCCCGAACTACAATGAGCAGTTCTTC,CASSEAGPNYNEQFF
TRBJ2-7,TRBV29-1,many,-,TGCAGCGTTGTGATTGGGCCGGGGGGCTACGAGCAGTGCTTC,CSVVIGPGGYEQCF
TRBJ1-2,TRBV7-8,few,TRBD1,TGTGCCAGCAGCTTAGCAGCAGGGGGCTGGGGCTACACCTTC,CASSLAAGGWGYTF
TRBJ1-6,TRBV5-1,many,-,TGCGCCAGCAGCTCGATCGGACAGTCTAATTCACCCCTCCACTTT,CASSSIGQSNSPLHF
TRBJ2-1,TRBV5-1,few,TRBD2,TGCGCCAGCAGCTTGGAATCGGGACTAGCGGGAGTGGAGCAGTTCTTC,CASSLESGLAGVEQFF
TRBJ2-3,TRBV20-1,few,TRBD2,TGCAGTGCCATCTCATGGAGAACTAGCGGGGCTACAGATACGCAGTATTTT,CSAISWRTSGATDTQYF
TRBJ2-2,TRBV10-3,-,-,TGTGCCATCAGTGAGTCGGGGCTTACCGGGGAGCTGTTTTTT,CAISESGLTGELFF
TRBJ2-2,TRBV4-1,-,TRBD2,TGCGCCAGCAGCCAAGGTGCAACTAGCGGGGGGCCACGGGGGGAGCTGTTTTTT,CASSQGATSGGPRGELFF
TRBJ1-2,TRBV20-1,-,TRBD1,TGCAGTGCTTCGACAGGGTTCGATGGCTACACCTTC,CSASTGFDGYTF
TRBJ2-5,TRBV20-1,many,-,TGCAGTGCTAGAGATCTCGTGGGACAAGAGACCCAGTACTTC,CSARDLVGQETQYF